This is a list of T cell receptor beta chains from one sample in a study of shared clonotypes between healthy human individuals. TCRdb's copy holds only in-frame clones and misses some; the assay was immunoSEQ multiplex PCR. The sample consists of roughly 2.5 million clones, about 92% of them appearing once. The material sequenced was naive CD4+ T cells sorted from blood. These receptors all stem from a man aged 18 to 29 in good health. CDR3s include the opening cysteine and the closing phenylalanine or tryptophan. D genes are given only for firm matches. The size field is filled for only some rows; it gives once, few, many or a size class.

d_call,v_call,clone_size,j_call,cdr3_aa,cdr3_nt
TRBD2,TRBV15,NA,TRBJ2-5,CATSRNRGLAGQETQYF,TGTGCCACCAGCAGAAACCGAGGACTAGCGGGACAAGAGACCCAGTACTTC
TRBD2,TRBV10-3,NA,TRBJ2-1,CAISGGGRSNEQFF,TGTGCCATCAGTGGGGGGGGAAGGAGTAATGAGCAGTTCTTC
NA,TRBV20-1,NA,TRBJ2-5,CSASYQETQYF,TGCAGTGCTTCATATCAAGAGACCCAGTACTTC
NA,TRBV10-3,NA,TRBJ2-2,CAISEVQGSWELFF,TGTGCCATCAGTGAGGTGCAGGGCTCGTGGGAGCTGTTTTTT
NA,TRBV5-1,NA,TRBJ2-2,CASSLAWTVNTGELFF,TGCGCCAGCAGCTTGGCGTGGACAGTGAACACCGGGGAGCTGTTTTTT
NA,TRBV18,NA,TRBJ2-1,CASSLGREQFF,TGTGCCAGCTCACTCGGACGGGAACAGTTCTTC
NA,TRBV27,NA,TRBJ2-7,CASSLSGQGGSYEQYF,TGTGCCAGCAGTTTATCGGGGCAGGGGGGTTCCTACGAGCAGTACTTC
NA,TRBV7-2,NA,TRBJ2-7,CATSVGGYEQYF,TGTGCCACCTCGGTGGGAGGATACGAGCAGTACTTC
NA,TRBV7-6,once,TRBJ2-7,CASRGPWGYEQYF,TGTGCCAGCAGGGGCCCTTGGGGATACGAGCAGTACTTC
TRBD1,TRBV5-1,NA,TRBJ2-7,CASSLAPRGRKYF,TGCGCCAGCAGCTTGGCCCCCAGGGGGAGAAAGTACTTC
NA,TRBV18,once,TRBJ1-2,CASSLNLGNSNYGYTF,TGTGCCAGCTCACTAAACCTGGGGAACTCTAACTATGGCTACACCTTC
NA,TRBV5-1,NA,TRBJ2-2,CASSLRGDPGELFF,TGCGCCAGCAGCTTACGTGGGGATCCCGGGGAGCTGTTTTTT
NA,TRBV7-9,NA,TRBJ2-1,CASSALRRDSYNEQFF,TGTGCCAGCAGCGCCCTCCGGAGGGACTCCTACAATGAGCAGTTCTTC
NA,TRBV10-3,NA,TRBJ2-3,CAISAPGTDTQYF,TGTGCCATCAGTGCCCCAGGTACAGATACGCAGTATTTT
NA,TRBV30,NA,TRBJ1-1,CAWSPPNTEAFF,TGTGCCTGGAGTCCCCCGAACACTGAAGCTTTCTTT
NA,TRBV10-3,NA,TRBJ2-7,CAISVSGSYEQYF,TGTGCCATCAGTGTGTCAGGCTCCTACGAGCAGTACTTC
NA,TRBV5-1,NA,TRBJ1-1,CASSLVDRGYTEAFF,TGCGCCAGCAGCTTGGTAGATAGAGGGTACACTGAAGCTTTCTTT
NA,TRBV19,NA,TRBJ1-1,CASSAPPDGAGAFF,TGTGCCAGTAGTGCCCCACCGGACGGCGCTGGAGCTTTCTTT
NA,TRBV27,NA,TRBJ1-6,CASSLFWKQNYNSPLHF,TGTGCCAGCAGTTTATTCTGGAAACAAAACTATAATTCACCCCTCCACTTT
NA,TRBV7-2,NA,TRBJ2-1,CASSLGERNLGNEQFF,TGTGCCAGCAGCTTAGGGGAACGAAATTTGGGCAATGAGCAGTTCTTC
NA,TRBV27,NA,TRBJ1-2,CASSLSITMSNYGYTF,TGTGCCAGCAGTTTATCGATTACGATGTCAAACTATGGCTACACCTTC
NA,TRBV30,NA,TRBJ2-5,CAWSDSETQYF,TGTGCCTGGAGTGATTCAGAGACCCAGTACTTC
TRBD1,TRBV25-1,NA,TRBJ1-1,CASARQGEAFF,TGTGCCAGCGCCAGACAGGGCGAAGCTTTCTTT
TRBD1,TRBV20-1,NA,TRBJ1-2,CSVDRVSGYTF,TGCAGTGTGGACAGGGTATCTGGCTACACCTTC